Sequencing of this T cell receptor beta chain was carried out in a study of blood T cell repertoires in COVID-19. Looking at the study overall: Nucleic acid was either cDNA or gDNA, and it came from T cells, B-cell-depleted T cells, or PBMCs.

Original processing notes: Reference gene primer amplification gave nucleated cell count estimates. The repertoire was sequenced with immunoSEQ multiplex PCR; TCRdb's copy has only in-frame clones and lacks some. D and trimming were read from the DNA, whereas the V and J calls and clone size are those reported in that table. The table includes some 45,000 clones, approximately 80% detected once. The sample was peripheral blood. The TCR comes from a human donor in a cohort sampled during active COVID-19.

CDR3 coding DNA: TGCGCCAGCACCCCAACGGACAGGGTCAATGGCTACACCTTC. This codes for CASTPTDRVNGYTF. The chain combines TRBV10-2 with TRBJ1-2; 8 positions agree with TRBD1. The CDR3 is made up of 14 amino acids. In germline, CDR1 is WSHSY, CDR2 SAAADI. The ends lost 7 bases at V and 6 bases at J; junction bases unmatched: 10.